These 20 T cell receptor beta chains were sequenced from one sample in a study of shared clonotypes between healthy human individuals (TCRdb year 2020). Libraries were made using the immunoSEQ multiplex PCR assay. Entries here come from immuneACCESS through TCRdb and include only in-frame sequences with V and J called. Some clones fail to appear in such tables; in the studies checked, an unresolved V gene covers under half of the shortfall, and the cause of the remainder is unknown. This sample gives hundreds of thousands of clones in total; roughly 72% of them show up just once. The top ten clonotypes cover around 2% of the sample. The specimen was memory CD4+ T cells sorted from blood. The cell subset or site label on this specimen signifies: CD45RA-negative fraction. The receptors derive from a woman in her twenties or thirties in good health.

This sequence joins TRBV28 and TRBJ1-2, with TRBD1 identical over 10 bases. CDR1 MDHEN and CDR2 SYDVKM come from the germline V gene. This CDR3 region has 16 residues. V shed 5 bases, J shed 1 base, and the junction held 7 bases outside the gene matches. For the CDR3, the DNA is TGTGCCAGCAGTCCAAAAAGGGACAGGGGTAACTATGGCTACACCTTC. The encoded protein is CASSPKRDRGNYGYTF.

V gene TRBV14 combines with J gene TRBJ2-2; no clear D gene. This CDR3 is built from 18 residues. Germline lookup yields CDR1 SGHDN and CDR2 FVKESK. Trimming removed 4 bases from V and 1 base from J, with 19 bases in between. This chain's CDR3 is CASSPPFPGIRNTGELFF. In nucleotides, the CDR3 is TGTGCCAGCAGCCCACCGTTCCCAGGTATTAGGAACACCGGGGAGCTGTTTTTT. The full variable domain, with the rest looked up from reference TRBV14 and TRBJ2-2, is EAGVTQFPSHSVIEKGQTVTLRCDPISGHDNLYWYRRVMGKEIKFLLHFVKESKQDESGMPNNRFLAERTGGTYSTLKVQPAELEDSGVYFCASSPPFPGIRNTGELFFGEGSRLTVL.

The chain has TRBV7-2 and TRBJ2-7; 7 bases are shared with TRBD2. The CDR3 loop spans 15 amino acids. V was pared by 0 bases and J by 7 bases, with 9 bases of the junction left unmatched. Germline V gene sequence: CDR1 SGHTA, CDR2 FQGNSA. Written as DNA, the CDR3 is TGTGCCAGCAGCTTAGCTGGCCCGGCCGGGGGGGAGCAGTACTTC. Its translation: CASSLAGPAGGEQYF.

The V gene is TRBV7-6, the J gene TRBJ2-3; 8 positions match TRBD2. The CDR3 contains 16 residues. Trimming at V came to 1 base and at J to 6 bases, leaving 9 bases not matched to a gene. Germline CDR1 SGHVS, CDR2 FNYEAQ. The CDR3 DNA is TGTGCCAGCAGCTTAGAGGGAGCGGGAGTAGCTGATACGCAGTATTTT. Encoded protein: CASSLEGAGVADTQYF. Drawing the rest from reference TRBV7-6 and TRBJ2-3, the complete variable domain is GAGVSQSPRYKVTKRGQDVALRCDPISGHVSLYWYRQALGQGPEFLTYFNYEAQQDKSGLPNDRFSAERPEGSISTLTIQRTEQRDSAMYRCASSLEGAGVADTQYFGPGTRLTVL.

This clone has just a few counts. The chain carries TRBV19 and TRBJ1-6; TRBD1 is a possible D gene (5 bases). CDR3 size: 14 residues. Germline values: CDR1 LNHDA, CDR2 SQIVND (reference sequence). V was clipped by 9 bases and J by 6 bases, with 15 bases between them. The CDR3 region is CASSIGGVNSPLHF. The CDR3 DNA sequence: TGTGCCAGCTCCATCGGGGGAGTTAATTCACCCCTCCACTTT.

The chain's CDR3 is CSVEDTLGYEQYF. In DNA, the CDR3 is TGCAGCGTTGAAGATACCCTTGGTTACGAGCAGTACTTC. This rearrangement joins TRBV29-1 to TRBJ2-7, with D hard to call. CDR1 is SQVTM, CDR2 ANQGSEA, per germline. V was clipped by 0 bases and J by 4 bases, with 10 bases between them. The length of the CDR3 is 13 residues.

The chain employs TRBV4-1 and TRBJ1-1, with TRBD1 as a possible D gene (5 bases). Trimming removed 1 base at V and 4 bases at J, with 13 bases between. Looked up from germline, CDR1 is MGHRA and CDR2 is YSYEKL. CDR3 length: 15 amino acids. The CDR3 spells CASSQGWGGSTEAFF. The DNA of the CDR3 is TGCGCCAGCAGCCAAGGGTGGGGGGGGAGCACTGAAGCTTTCTTT.

The chain links TRBV15 to TRBJ2-1; D is ambiguous. The V and J ends lost 3 bases and 0 bases respectively, with 12 bases between them. There are 16 residues in the CDR3. CDR1 and CDR2 from the germline V gene are LNHNV and YYDKDF (reference sequence). CDR3 amino acids: CATSSPSSSSYNEQFF. The CDR3 bases are TGTGCCACCAGCAGCCCCAGTTCTAGCTCCTACAATGAGCAGTTCTTC.

This clone was recorded only once. This rearrangement joins TRBV11-2 to TRBJ1-2; D ambiguous. The CDR3 totals 15 residues. Germline V gene data show CDR1 as SGHAT and CDR2 as FQNNGV. V lost 1 base and J 4 bases, leaving 13 bases between the germline ends. In nucleotides, the CDR3 is TGTGCCAGCAGCTTAGGAATCCACGTCTCCTATGGCTACACCTTC. Protein product: CASSLGIHVSYGYTF.

The rearrangement links TRBV4-1 to TRBJ2-7; D unresolved. This CDR3 region has 13 residues. Trimming stripped 6 bases from V and 0 bases from J, with 9 bases between. From germline, CDR1 is MGHRA and CDR2 YSYEKL. The CDR3 nucleotides read TGCGCCAGCAGTCTGGAAAGCTCCTACGAGCAGTACTTC. Translated: CASSLESSYEQYF.

The V gene is TRBV10-1, the J gene TRBJ2-3, with a weak D call TRBD1 (5 bases). The CDR3 extends over 15 amino acids. In germline, CDR1 is WNHNN, CDR2 SYGVQD (reference sequence). V was cut by 4 bases and J by 4 bases, with 15 bases left in between. The CDR3 bases are TGCGCCAGCAGTGCAGGGATGAGTCCTGCAGATACGCAGTATTTT. Residues: CASSAGMSPADTQYF.

At least ten counts were recorded for this clone. Other DNA sequences of this sample code for an identical CDR3. The chain combines TRBV6-5 with TRBJ2-7, with no clear D. The ends were cut back, 3 bases at V and 3 bases at J, with 12 bases in the middle. Germline values: CDR1 MNHEY, CDR2 SVGAGI. The CDR3 has 14 amino acids. The CDR3 DNA is TGTGCCAGCAGTTATCGCGATCGCGGCTACGAGCAGTACTTC. Protein product: CASSYRDRGYEQYF.

This sequence joins TRBV5-4 and TRBJ2-3; 11 nucleotides agree with TRBD1. V dropped 4 bases and J dropped 4; count of bases not matched to a gene: 8. The CDR3 has 16 amino acids. CDR1 is SGHNT and CDR2 is YYREEE in the germline V gene (reference sequence). DNA for the CDR3: TGTGCCAGCAGCCTCCGGGACAGGGGGATCGCAGATACGCAGTATTTT. Its translation: CASSLRDRGIADTQYF.

This clone was recorded a few times. The chain uses TRBV9 and TRBJ2-3; 8 positions match TRBD2. This CDR3 has 16 residues. Trimming took 0 bases from V and 5 from J; bases not matched to a gene: 8. Germline V gene sequence: CDR1 SGDLS, CDR2 YYNGEE. The CDR3 DNA sequence: TGTGCCAGCAGCGTAGAAGGAGCGGGAGCGATAGATACGCAGTATTTT. Its translation: CASSVEGAGAIDTQYF.

This clone came up many times. The chain joins TRBV7-9 to TRBJ2-1; tentative D call: TRBD2 (6 bases). The germline V gene has CDR1 SEHNR and CDR2 FQNEAQ (reference sequence). The CDR3 runs to 16 residues. Trimming shortened V by 6 bases and J by 5 bases, and 20 bases separated the two germline ends. This chain's CDR3 is CASSWGDGLLNNEQFF. Written as DNA, the CDR3 is TGTGCCAGCAGTTGGGGGGACGGACTTCTTAACAATGAGCAGTTCTTC.

This clone was detected a few times. The rearrangement joins TRBV2 to TRBJ1-2; 10 bases fit TRBD1. Germline V lookup: CDR1 SNHLY, CDR2 FYNNEI. V dropped 1 base and J dropped 8; count of bases not matched to a gene: 7. The length of the CDR3 is 15 residues. In DNA form, the CDR3 reads TGTGCCAGCAGTGAAGAGGGACAGGGGCAGGCGGGCTACACCTTC. It yields the protein CASSEEGQGQAGYTF.

This rearrangement joins TRBV27 to TRBJ2-7; 8 bases align to TRBD1. The CDR3 length is 14 residues. V dropped 7 bases and J dropped 0; count of bases not matched to a gene: 5. CDR1 is MNHEY, CDR2 SMNVEV, per germline (reference sequence). The CDR3 DNA follows: TGTGCCAGCACCCGGACAGGGAGCTCCTACGAGCAGTACTTC. Translated, it gives CASTRTGSSYEQYF.

This clone came up many times. The chain recombines TRBV7-7 with TRBJ2-5; no definite D call. Between the trimmed V and J ends, which lost 1 base and 5 bases, there was a span of 14 bases. The CDR3 runs to 15 residues. The germline CDR1 and CDR2 sequences are SSHAT and FNYEAQ (reference sequence). CDR3 nucleotide sequence: TGTGCCAGCAGCTTAGGGACGGGTGGCTCGGAGACCCAGTACTTC. Residues: CASSLGTGGSETQYF.

The genes are TRBV5-6 and TRBJ2-1, with 10 bases matching TRBD2. The germline CDR1 and CDR2 sequences are SGHDT and YYEEEE. V dropped 3 bases and J dropped 7; count of bases not matched to a gene: 10. CDR3 length: 16 residues. CDR3 nucleotides: TGTGCCAGCAGCTCCTCGGGGAGTAGCGGGAGGAATGAGCAGTTCTTC. Translation gives CASSSSGSSGRNEQFF.

In its sample, this clone was seen a few times. The chain uses TRBV5-1 and TRBJ2-1; maybe TRBD2 (6 bases). The CDR3 sequence is 15 residues long. In germline, CDR1 is SGHRS, CDR2 YFSETQ. With 0 bases removed from V and 0 bases from J, the gap between germline ends came to 7 bases. The CDR3 region has the DNA TGCGCCAGCAGCTTGGTACTAGCCTCCTACAATGAGCAGTTCTTC. It translates to CASSLVLASYNEQFF.